This T cell receptor beta chain stems from a study of T cells in Graves' hyperthyroidism and ophthalmopathy. Study as a whole: Peripheral blood collection took place at initial diagnosis, before any treatment.

Clinical symptoms, serum thyroxine and TRAb, thyroid ultrasound and orbital computed tomography were used for the diagnoses. This clonotype was picked up many times. Germline V gene data show CDR1 as SGDLS and CDR2 as YYNGEE. J was trimmed by 7 bases and V by 4 bases; bases with no gene match: 5. CDR3 size: 13 residues. Regions amplified from RNA transcripts were the TCR beta CDR3 regions. With the HTBI primer set, the TCR CDR3 went through a first round of RT-PCR. TCRdb analysed the multiplex PCR reads with MiXCR anew, one entry per CDR3 protein. The data contain about 400,000 distinct CDR3 sequences, roughly 15% of them singletons.

The sample consisted of blood. The TCR sequence derives from a woman aged 60-70 years with Graves' ophthalmopathy. The rearrangement links TRBV9 to TRBJ1-2, with 9 bases identical to TRBD1. As DNA, the CDR3 is TGTGCCAGCAGCACGGGACAGGGTGCTGGCTACACCTTC. This gives the protein CASSTGQGAGYTF.